These T cell receptor beta chains were read from a single sample in a study of vaccination effects on CD4 cells after COVID-19. Antigen specificity for these receptors is unknown. Libraries were prepared by immunoSEQ multiplex PCR; TCRdb keeps only in-frame clonotypes and omits some of them. This sample yields 50,000 to 65,000 clones, of which over 75% are seen a single time; approximately 2.4% belongs to the top ten. This specimen consisted of CD4+ T cells from PBMCs cultured with HCoV-229E spike peptides, obtained before COVID-19 vaccination. All receptors derive from a human donor who received a COVID-19 vaccine. CDR3s include the opening cysteine and the closing phenylalanine or tryptophan.

v_gene: TRBV4-3
j_gene: TRBJ2-1
CDR3aa: CASSQDFREQFF

v_gene: TRBV29-1
j_gene: TRBJ1-5
CDR3aa: CSVVTANQPQHF

v_gene: TRBV28
j_gene: TRBJ2-6
CDR3aa: CASRTGQIFGGANVLTF

v_gene: TRBV6-5
j_gene: TRBJ2-1
CDR3aa: CASSYSKEFRQFF

v_gene: TRBV20-1
j_gene: TRBJ1-3
CDR3aa: CSAQGNTIYF

v_gene: TRBV6-2/TRBV6-3
j_gene: TRBJ2-2
CDR3aa: CASSFVGYDTGELFF

v_gene: TRBV10-2
j_gene: TRBJ2-5
CDR3aa: CASSESKGTGGRTQYF

v_gene: TRBV7-2
j_gene: TRBJ1-1
CDR3aa: CASSLMGTMNTEAFF

v_gene: TRBV19
j_gene: TRBJ2-2
CDR3aa: CASNRDAGELFF

v_gene: TRBV7-2
j_gene: TRBJ1-4
CDR3aa: CASSLRAGEKLFF

v_gene: TRBV11-2
j_gene: TRBJ2-3
CDR3aa: CASAPLAGLSTDTQYF

v_gene: TRBV11-3
j_gene: TRBJ2-3
CDR3aa: CASSSGGGADTQYF

v_gene: TRBV19
j_gene: TRBJ2-1
CDR3aa: CASSGLAGGRNEQFF

v_gene: TRBV5-1
j_gene: TRBJ2-5
CDR3aa: CASSRGADVLETQYF

v_gene: TRBV11-2
j_gene: TRBJ1-3
CDR3aa: CASSDTGYPGNTIYF

v_gene: TRBV5-1
j_gene: TRBJ2-1
CDR3aa: CASSPKSGYEQFF

v_gene: TRBV6-6
j_gene: TRBJ1-2
CDR3aa: CASGRGDGYTF

v_gene: TRBV9
j_gene: TRBJ2-5
CDR3aa: CASSVLSAQETQYF

v_gene: TRBV18
j_gene: TRBJ1-1
CDR3aa: CASSRPTGGTEAFF

v_gene: TRBV13
j_gene: TRBJ1-6
CDR3aa: CASSLGGPLSSYNSPLHF

v_gene: TRBV28
j_gene: TRBJ1-2
CDR3aa: CASSFSSGTGYTF

v_gene: TRBV11-2
j_gene: TRBJ1-2
CDR3aa: CASSLTGQGNSLNGYTF

v_gene: TRBV30
j_gene: TRBJ1-2
CDR3aa: CAWSPGSQSYGYTF

v_gene: TRBV5-1
j_gene: TRBJ2-3
CDR3aa: CASSLGTGGFTDTQYF

v_gene: TRBV9
j_gene: TRBJ1-2
CDR3aa: CASSVGQGNYGYTF

v_gene: TRBV6-6
j_gene: TRBJ1-2
CDR3aa: CASSYSATGAYGYTF

v_gene: TRBV30
j_gene: TRBJ1-6
CDR3aa: CAWSADTGLSPLHF

v_gene: TRBV19
j_gene: TRBJ2-1
CDR3aa: CASSIEGGSEQFF

v_gene: TRBV4-3
j_gene: TRBJ1-2
CDR3aa: CASSQARQESYGYTF

v_gene: TRBV10-3
j_gene: TRBJ1-1
CDR3aa: CAIMTGNKGTEAFF

v_gene: TRBV28
j_gene: TRBJ2-2
CDR3aa: CASSFNGNTGELFF

v_gene: TRBV6-5
j_gene: TRBJ1-1
CDR3aa: CASSYDRNTEAFF

v_gene: TRBV5-5
j_gene: TRBJ1-3
CDR3aa: CASSLDSDSSGNTIYF

v_gene: TRBV5-6
j_gene: TRBJ1-3
CDR3aa: CASSLRAISGNTIYF

v_gene: TRBV28
j_gene: TRBJ1-2
CDR3aa: CASSSPGGDSGANYGYTF

v_gene: TRBV4-1
j_gene: TRBJ2-5
CDR3aa: CASSQDRGSSLETQYF

v_gene: TRBV18
j_gene: TRBJ2-2
CDR3aa: CASSPNSGGTGELFF

v_gene: TRBV30
j_gene: TRBJ1-3
CDR3aa: CAWSLYAVGNTIYF

v_gene: TRBV6-5
j_gene: TRBJ1-2
CDR3aa: CATREQGLANYGYTF

v_gene: TRBV5-5
j_gene: TRBJ1-5
CDR3aa: CASSLGTAGGVNQPQHF

v_gene: TRBV18
j_gene: TRBJ2-1
CDR3aa: CASSPLAGSAYNEQFF

v_gene: TRBV7-2
j_gene: TRBJ2-2
CDR3aa: CASSLVRLAGANTGELFF

v_gene: TRBV5-4
j_gene: TRBJ1-1
CDR3aa: CASSLATWGEAFF

v_gene: TRBV6-5
j_gene: TRBJ1-6
CDR3aa: CASSPLGGPVPLHF

v_gene: TRBV19
j_gene: TRBJ2-3
CDR3aa: CASTPGPVRTDTQYF

v_gene: TRBV23-1
j_gene: TRBJ1-3
CDR3aa: CASSQSYPTDRASGNTIYF

v_gene: TRBV10-1
j_gene: TRBJ1-4
CDR3aa: CASSEEGAASEKLFF

v_gene: TRBV19
j_gene: TRBJ2-1
CDR3aa: CASSPDLLHYNEQFF

v_gene: TRBV7-2
j_gene: TRBJ1-5
CDR3aa: CASSLVRSNQPQHF

v_gene: TRBV19
j_gene: TRBJ1-6
CDR3aa: CASSFQDTSPLHF